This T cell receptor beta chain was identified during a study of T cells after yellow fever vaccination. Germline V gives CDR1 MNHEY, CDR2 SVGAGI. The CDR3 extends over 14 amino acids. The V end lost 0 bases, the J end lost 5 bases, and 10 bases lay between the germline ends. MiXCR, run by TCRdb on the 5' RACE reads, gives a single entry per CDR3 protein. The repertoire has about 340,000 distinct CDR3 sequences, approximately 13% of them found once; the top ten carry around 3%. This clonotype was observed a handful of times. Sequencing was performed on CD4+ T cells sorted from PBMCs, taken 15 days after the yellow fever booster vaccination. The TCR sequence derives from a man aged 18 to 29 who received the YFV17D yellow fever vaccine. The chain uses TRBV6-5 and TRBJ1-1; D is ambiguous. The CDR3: CASSYSGQRTEAFF. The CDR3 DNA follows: TGTGCCAGCAGTTACTCGGGTCAGCGGACTGAAGCTTTCTTT.